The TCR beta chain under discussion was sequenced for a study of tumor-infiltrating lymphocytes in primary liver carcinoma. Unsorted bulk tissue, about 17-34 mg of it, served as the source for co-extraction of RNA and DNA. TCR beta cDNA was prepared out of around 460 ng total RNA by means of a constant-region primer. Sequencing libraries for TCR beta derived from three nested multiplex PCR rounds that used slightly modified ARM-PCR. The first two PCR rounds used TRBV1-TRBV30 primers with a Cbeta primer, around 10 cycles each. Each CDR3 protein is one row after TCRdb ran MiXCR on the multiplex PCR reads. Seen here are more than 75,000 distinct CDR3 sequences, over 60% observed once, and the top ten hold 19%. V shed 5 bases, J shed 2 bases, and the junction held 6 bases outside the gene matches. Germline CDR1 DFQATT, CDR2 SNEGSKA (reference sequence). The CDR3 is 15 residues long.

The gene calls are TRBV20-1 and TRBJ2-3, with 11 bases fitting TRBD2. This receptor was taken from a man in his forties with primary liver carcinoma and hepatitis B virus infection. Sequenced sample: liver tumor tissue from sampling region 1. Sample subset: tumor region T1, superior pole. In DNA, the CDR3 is TGCAGTGCTGCCGGGACTAGCGGAAACACAGATACGCAGTATTTT. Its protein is CSAAGTSGNTDTQYF.